A single sample gave rise to the 15 T cell receptor beta chains below, sequenced in a study of regulatory T cells in long-lasting Graves disease. The time point denotes: persistent/refractory GD, antithyroid drugs over 5 years with positive TRAb. PBMC RNA was the source of the TCR library. In building TCR beta libraries, iRepertoire HTBI primers were used together with Arm-PCR of CDR3 regions. MiXCR, applied by TCRdb to the multiplex PCR reads, yields one record per CDR3 protein. The profile shows about 430,000 distinct CDR3 sequences, 21% of them singletons. Here the sequenced sample was peripheral blood mononuclear cells (PBMCs), taken when the disease was refractory, from a patient treated with antithyroid drugs. Source of these receptors: a female donor with Graves disease.

Many counts were recorded for this clonotype. The J gene is TRBJ1-1, the V gene TRBV2; unclear D gene. Per the germline V gene, CDR1 is SNHLY and CDR2 is FYNNEI. V lost 0 bases and J lost 0, with 11 bases in between. The CDR3 sequence is 16 residues long. The CDR3 nucleotides read TGTGCCAGCAGTGAAGCGCTTACAGCTTTGAACACTGAAGCTTTCTTT. Protein sequence: CASSEALTALNTEAFF.

This sequence joins TRBV20-1 and TRBJ2-2, with a weak D call TRBD2 (5 bases). The CDR3 extends over 14 amino acids. CDR1 and CDR2 from the germline V gene are DFQATT and SNEGSKA (reference sequence). Trimming removed 6 bases at V and 3 bases at J, with 14 bases between. CDR3 amino acids: CSAARHGDTGELFF. The CDR3 DNA reads as TGCAGTGCAGCCAGACACGGGGACACCGGGGAGCTGTTTTTT.

At least ten counts were recorded for this clonotype. The chain is built from TRBV15 and TRBJ1-2, with D maybe TRBD1 (6 bases). The CDR3 consists of 14 residues. V was shortened by 3 bases and J by 2 bases, with 10 bases between the two germline ends. The germline gives CDR1 LNHNV, CDR2 YYDKDF (reference sequence). The CDR3 region is CATSRTGSNYGYTF. The CDR3 DNA is TGTGCCACCAGCAGGACAGGATCCAACTATGGCTACACCTTC.

This clonotype has at least ten counts. The chain employs TRBV6-5 and TRBJ1-2, with D maybe TRBD1 (5 bases). Germline V gene sequence: CDR1 MNHEY, CDR2 SVGAGI. Trimming removed 0 bases from V and 6 bases from J, with 5 bases in between. This CDR3 comprises 12 residues. The CDR3 DNA reads as TGTGCCAGCAGTTACTCGGGGGATGGCTACACCTTC. Translated, it gives CASSYSGDGYTF.

In this sample, this clonotype turned up a few times. The rearrangement links TRBV6-1 to TRBJ2-1; 9 nucleotides align to TRBD1. V was clipped by 6 bases and J by 10 bases; unmatched bases: 13. Looked up from germline, CDR1 is MNHNS and CDR2 is SASEGT. This CDR3 contains 15 residues. This CDR3 is CASSRGGTGPLEQFF. The CDR3 nucleotides read TGTGCCAGCAGCCGCGGTGGGACAGGGCCTTTAGAGCAGTTCTTC.

This clonotype was observed at least ten times. The chain joins TRBV2 to TRBJ1-5; the D gene is possibly TRBD1 (6 bases). Germline V gene sequence: CDR1 SNHLY, CDR2 FYNNEI. The CDR3 has 14 residues. Deletions cut 5 bases from V and 0 bases from J, with 8 bases between. The CDR3 spells CASSTDSSNQPQHF. The CDR3 DNA sequence: TGTGCCAGCAGTACGGACAGTAGCAATCAGCCCCAGCATTTT.

This clonotype was picked up many times. In nucleotides, the CDR3 is TGTGCCATCAGAGACTCGGCGGGGACATCACAATTTGAGACCCAGTACTTC. It translates to CAIRDSAGTSQFETQYF. The J gene is TRBJ2-5, the V gene TRBV10-3; D is possibly TRBD1 or TRBD2 (6 bases each). The V end lost 6 bases, the J end lost 5 bases, and 25 bases lay between the germline ends. Germline loops: CDR1 ENHRY, CDR2 SYGVKD. This CDR3 spans 17 amino acids.

The V gene is TRBV24-1, the J gene TRBJ2-2; D not resolved. The V gene's germline CDR1 is KGHDR and CDR2 SFDVKD. V shed 4 bases and J shed 0 bases, with 11 bases lying between them. The CDR3 spans 16 residues. The CDR3 coding sequence is TGTGCCACCAGTGACCGACTCGGGCCGAACACCGGGGAGCTGTTTTTT. This gives the protein CATSDRLGPNTGELFF.

The rearrangement links TRBV5-4 to TRBJ1-1, with D possibly TRBD1 on 6 matching bases. The germline V gene encodes CDR1 SGHNT and CDR2 YYREEE (reference sequence). Trimming took off 5 bases at V and 10 bases at J, with 18 bases between the two ends. This CDR3 spans 13 amino acids. The CDR3 protein is CASSPSHREGAFF. The CDR3 DNA is TGTGCCAGCAGTCCTAGTCACAGGGAGGGAGCTTTCTTT.

As for this clonotype: Its ends do not fully match the called genes, so a read error is possible. The chain recombines TRBV12-3 or TRBV12-4 with TRBJ2-1; 14 nucleotides match TRBD2. The CDR3 contains 19 residues. The CDR3 bases are TGTCCCAGCAGTTTCGCGACTAGCGGGAGGGCCAAATTCAACAATGAGCAGTTCTTC. Translating it yields CPSSFATSGRAKFNNEQFF.

Details on this clonotype: A much larger clone sits a single nucleotide away, making a read error possible. This chain uses TRBV3-1 with TRBJ1-5; no firm D call. The length of the CDR3 is 15 residues. Germline V gene sequence: CDR1 LGHDT, CDR2 YNNKEL (reference sequence). Here the CDR3 DNA reads TGTGCCAGCAACCAAGGACCACAGAACAATCAGCCCCAGCATTTT. This encodes CASNQGPQNNQPQHF.

About this clonotype: A read error is the likely source, as a far larger clone sits one nucleotide away. V usage is TRBV28 and J usage is TRBJ2-5; no firm D call. Trimming left V 8 bases short and J 3 bases short, with 19 bases between. The germline V gene encodes CDR1 MDHEN and CDR2 SYDVKM. This CDR3 has 15 residues. Written as DNA, the CDR3 is TGTGCCAGCGGCTTAGTACCAGAAGAGAAAGAGACCCAGTACTTC. This translates into CASGLVPEEKETQYF.

The chain couples TRBV15 to TRBJ2-2; 10 nucleotides match TRBD2. Per the germline V gene, CDR1 is LNHNV and CDR2 is YYDKDF (reference sequence). The CDR3 extends over 18 amino acids. V lost 1 base to trimming and J lost 0 bases; unmatched junction nucleotides: 5. CDR3: CATSRASLAGSNTGELFF. Written as DNA, the CDR3 is TGTGCCACCAGCAGAGCCTCACTAGCGGGATCGAACACCGGGGAGCTGTTTTTT.

The chain links TRBV20-1 to TRBJ2-2; D ambiguous. With 2 bases removed from V and 7 bases from J, the gap between germline ends came to 14 bases. The germline V gene has CDR1 DFQATT and CDR2 SNEGSKA (reference sequence). The CDR3 loop spans 14 amino acids. CDR3 residues: CSARWSGESGELFF. The DNA for the CDR3 is TGCAGTGCTAGATGGTCTGGCGAGAGCGGGGAGCTGTTTTTT.

The genes are TRBV5-1 and TRBJ2-5; the D is unclear. The CDR3 consists of 13 residues. CDR1 SGHRS and CDR2 YFSETQ come from the germline V gene. V was clipped by 4 bases and J by 4 bases, with 11 bases between them. The CDR3 region is CASSQGEGETQYF. CDR3 DNA: TGCGCCAGCAGCCAAGGAGAAGGAGAGACCCAGTACTTC.